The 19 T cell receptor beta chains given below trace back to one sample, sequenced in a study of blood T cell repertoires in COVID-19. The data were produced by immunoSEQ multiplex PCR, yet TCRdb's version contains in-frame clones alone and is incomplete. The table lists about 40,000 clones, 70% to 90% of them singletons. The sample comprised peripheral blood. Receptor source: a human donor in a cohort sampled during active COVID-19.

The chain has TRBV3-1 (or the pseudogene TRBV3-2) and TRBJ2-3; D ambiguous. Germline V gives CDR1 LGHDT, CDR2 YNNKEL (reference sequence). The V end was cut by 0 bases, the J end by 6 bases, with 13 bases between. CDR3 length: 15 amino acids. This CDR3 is CASSQDLVTGDTQYF. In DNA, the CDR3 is TGTGCCAGCAGCCAAGATTTGGTGACTGGGGATACGCAGTATTTT.

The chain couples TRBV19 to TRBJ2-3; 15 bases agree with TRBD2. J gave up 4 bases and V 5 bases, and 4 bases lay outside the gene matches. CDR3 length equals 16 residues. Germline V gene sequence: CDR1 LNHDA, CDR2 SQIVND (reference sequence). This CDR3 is CASSSGLAGGADTQYF. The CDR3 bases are TGTGCCAGTAGTTCGGGACTAGCGGGGGGAGCAGATACGCAGTATTTT.

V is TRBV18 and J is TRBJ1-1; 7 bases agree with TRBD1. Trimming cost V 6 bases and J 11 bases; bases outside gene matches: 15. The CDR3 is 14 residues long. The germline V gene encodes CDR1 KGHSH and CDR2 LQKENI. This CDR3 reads CASSPGTDRVWAFF. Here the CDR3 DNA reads TGTGCCAGCTCCCCCGGGACAGACCGGGTTTGGGCTTTCTTT.

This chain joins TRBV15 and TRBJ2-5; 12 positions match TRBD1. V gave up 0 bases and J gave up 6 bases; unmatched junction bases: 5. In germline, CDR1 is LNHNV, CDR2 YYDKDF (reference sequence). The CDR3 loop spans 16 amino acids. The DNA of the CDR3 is TGTGCCACCAGCAGAGATACGGGACAGGGGGCGAAGACCCAGTACTTC. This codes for CATSRDTGQGAKTQYF. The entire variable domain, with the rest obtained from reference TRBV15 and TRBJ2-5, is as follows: DAMVIQNPRYQVTQFGKPVTLSCSQTLNHNVMYWYQQKSSQAPKLLFHYYDKDFNNEADTPDNFQSRRPNTSFCFLDIRSPGLGDTAMYLCATSRDTGQGAKTQYFGPGTRLLVL.

CDR3 coding DNA: TGTGCCAGCAGCCCCCCCTCCGGCAGGGGCCAAGAGACCCAGTACTTC. Translating gives CASSPPSGRGQETQYF. The rearrangement uses TRBV11-1 and TRBJ2-5; a possible D gene is TRBD1 (6 bases). The germline CDR1 and CDR2 sequences are SGHAT and FQDESV (reference sequence). The V and J ends lost 5 bases and 1 base respectively, with 17 bases between them. CDR3 length equals 16 residues.

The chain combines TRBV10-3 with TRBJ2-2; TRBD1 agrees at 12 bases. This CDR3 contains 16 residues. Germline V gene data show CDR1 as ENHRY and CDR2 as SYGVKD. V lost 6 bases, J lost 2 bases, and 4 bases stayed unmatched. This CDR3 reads CAISGTGGLNTGELFF. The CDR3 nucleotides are TGTGCCATCAGCGGGACAGGGGGCTTAAACACCGGGGAGCTGTTTTTT.

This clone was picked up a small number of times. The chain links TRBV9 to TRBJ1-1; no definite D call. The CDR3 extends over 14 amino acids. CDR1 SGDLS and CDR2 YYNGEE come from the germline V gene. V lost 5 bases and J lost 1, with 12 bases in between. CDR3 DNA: TGTGCCAGCAGAGGCGGGCAAGGGAACACTGAAGCTTTCTTT. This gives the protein CASRGGQGNTEAFF.

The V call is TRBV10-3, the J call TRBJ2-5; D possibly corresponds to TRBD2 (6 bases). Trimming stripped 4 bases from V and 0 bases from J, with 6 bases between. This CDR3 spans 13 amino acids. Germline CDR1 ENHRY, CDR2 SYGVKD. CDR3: CAISGGDQETQYF. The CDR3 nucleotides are TGTGCCATCAGTGGGGGGGACCAAGAGACCCAGTACTTC.

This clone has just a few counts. CDR3 sequence (DNA): TGTGCCAGCAGAACAGGGGACTTCCCCCTTTTGGTC. Protein: CASRTGDFPLLV. The chain combines TRBV6-5 with TRBJ2-7; D may be TRBD1 (7 bases). The CDR3 is made up of 12 amino acids. CDR1 is MNHEY, CDR2 SVGAGI, per germline.

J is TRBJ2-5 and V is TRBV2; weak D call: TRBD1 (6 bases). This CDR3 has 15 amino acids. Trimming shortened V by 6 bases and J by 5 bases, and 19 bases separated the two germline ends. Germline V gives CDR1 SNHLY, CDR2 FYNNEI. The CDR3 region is CASSQMGAPGETQYF. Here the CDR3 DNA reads TGTGCCAGCAGCCAGATGGGGGCGCCGGGGGAGACCCAGTACTTC.

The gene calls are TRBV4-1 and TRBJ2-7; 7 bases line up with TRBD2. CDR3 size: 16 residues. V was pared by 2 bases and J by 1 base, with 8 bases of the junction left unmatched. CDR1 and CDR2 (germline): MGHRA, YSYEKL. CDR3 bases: TGCGCCAGCAGCCAAAGATTCCAGCGGGGTTCCTACGAGCAGTACTTC. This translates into CASSQRFQRGSYEQYF.

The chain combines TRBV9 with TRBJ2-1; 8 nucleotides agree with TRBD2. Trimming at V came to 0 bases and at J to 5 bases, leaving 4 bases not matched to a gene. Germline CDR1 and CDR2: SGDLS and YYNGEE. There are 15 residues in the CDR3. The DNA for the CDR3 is TGTGCCAGCAGCGTAGATTTTAGCGGGGACAATGAGCAGTTCTTC. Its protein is CASSVDFSGDNEQFF.

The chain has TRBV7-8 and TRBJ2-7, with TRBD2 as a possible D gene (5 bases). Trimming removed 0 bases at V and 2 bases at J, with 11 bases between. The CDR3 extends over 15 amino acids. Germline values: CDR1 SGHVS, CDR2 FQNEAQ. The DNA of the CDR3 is TGTGCCAGCAGCTTAGCGGGTGGGAGCGCCTACGAGCAGTACTTC. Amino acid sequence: CASSLAGGSAYEQYF.

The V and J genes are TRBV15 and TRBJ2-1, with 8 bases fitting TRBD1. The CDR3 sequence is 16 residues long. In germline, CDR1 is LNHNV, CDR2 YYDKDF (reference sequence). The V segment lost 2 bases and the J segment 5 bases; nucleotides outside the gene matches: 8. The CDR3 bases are TGTGCCACCAGCAGACCATACAGGGGGAGCAACAATGAGCAGTTCTTC. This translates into CATSRPYRGSNNEQFF.

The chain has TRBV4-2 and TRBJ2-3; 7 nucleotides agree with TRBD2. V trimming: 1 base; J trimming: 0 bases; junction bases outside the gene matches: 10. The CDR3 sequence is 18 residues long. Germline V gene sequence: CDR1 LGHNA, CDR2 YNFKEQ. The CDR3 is CASSQASGGSTSTDTQYF. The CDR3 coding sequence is TGTGCCAGCAGCCAAGCCTCGGGGGGTAGCACTAGCACAGATACGCAGTATTTT.

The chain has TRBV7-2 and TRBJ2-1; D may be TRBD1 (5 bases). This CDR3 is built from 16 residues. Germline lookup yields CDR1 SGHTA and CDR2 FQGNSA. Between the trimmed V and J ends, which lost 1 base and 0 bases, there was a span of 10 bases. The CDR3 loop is CASSLEGRSSYNEQFF. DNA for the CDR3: TGTGCCAGCAGCTTAGAGGGGCGGAGCTCCTACAATGAGCAGTTCTTC.

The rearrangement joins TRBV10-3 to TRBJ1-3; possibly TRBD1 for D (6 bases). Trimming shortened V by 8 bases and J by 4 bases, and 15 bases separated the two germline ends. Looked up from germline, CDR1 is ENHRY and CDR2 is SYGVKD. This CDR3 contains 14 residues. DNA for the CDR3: TGTGCCATCGCAGGGGATCCCTACGGAAACACCATATATTTT. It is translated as CAIAGDPYGNTIYF.

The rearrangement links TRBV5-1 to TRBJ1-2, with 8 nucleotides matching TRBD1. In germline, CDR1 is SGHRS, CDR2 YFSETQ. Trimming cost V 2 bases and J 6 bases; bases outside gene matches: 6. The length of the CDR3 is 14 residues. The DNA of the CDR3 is TGCGCCAGCAGCTTACGGGGGACAGGTGATGGCTACACCTTC. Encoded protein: CASSLRGTGDGYTF.

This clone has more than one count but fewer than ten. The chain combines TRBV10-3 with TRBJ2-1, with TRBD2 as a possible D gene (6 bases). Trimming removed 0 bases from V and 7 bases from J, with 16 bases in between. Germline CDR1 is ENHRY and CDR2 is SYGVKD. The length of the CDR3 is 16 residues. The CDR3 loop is CAISESEGLWGNEQFF. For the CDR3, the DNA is TGTGCCATCAGTGAGTCGGAAGGACTATGGGGGAATGAGCAGTTCTTC.